This T cell receptor (beta chain) was identified in a study of T cells in Graves' hyperthyroidism and ophthalmopathy (dated by TCRdb to the late 2010s). About the full investigation: Peripheral blood was sampled at the time of initial diagnosis, prior to any treatment. To identify TCR V-J signatures that set the groups apart, the researchers used a discovery cohort of about a hundred patients, made up of some 41 with Graves' ophthalmopathy and around 58 with stable Graves' hyperthyroidism. Prospective prediction of ophthalmopathy was tested in an independent validation cohort consisting of 18 hyperthyroidism patients and some 15 patients who later progressed to ophthalmopathy. The roughly 94 discovery patients were randomly divided into training and test sets at a 7:3 ratio. In addition, the study compared T-cell repertoires in thyroid tissue and in blood from six Graves' hyperthyroidism patients. Following sampling, methimazole starting at 30 mg daily was given to hyperthyroidism patients, and high-dose intravenous methylprednisolone was given to ophthalmopathy patients. According to the paper, TCR Vbeta CDR3 sequencing was carried out on 135 peripheral blood samples, which came from some 41 ophthalmopathy, roughly 75 hyperthyroidism and approximately 17 progressor patients.

Beyond this particular receptor, the publication reports: Sample size was not statistically predetermined, and blinding of investigators to group allocation was not performed. In cross-validation, a model built on a 13 V-J signature told ophthalmopathy apart from stable hyperthyroidism with just under 90% sensitivity and 81% to 82% specificity, and in testing the same model reached 80%/75%. Most expanded thyroid clonotypes (frequency above 0.001) were also detected in blood, suggesting blood repertoires may reflect thyroid immune responses. In validation, the model predicted progression to ophthalmopathy a median of 6.5 months before onset, with approximately 70% sensitivity and roughly 79% specificity.

Including the terminal cysteine and phenylalanine, the CDR3 comprises 16 residues. The sequence is cut down to CDR3 DNA, 48 bases in frame from base 1. The junction shows trimming of 4 bases on V and 0 bases on J, plus 10 bases between the germline ends. CDR1 and CDR2 are read off the germline V gene (reference sequence) as SEHNR and FQNEAQ. This clonotype turned up a few times. No antigen is known for it. Per-base qualities were not stored, and no clone one base away is much larger. Moderately to severely active disease, a Clinical Activity Score of at least 3, a NOSPECS grade of at least 4, and a duration under 3 months were present in ophthalmopathy patients. Any patient with an uncontrolled infection, another autoimmune disease, pregnancy or lactation was excluded. Diagnoses were based on clinical symptoms, serum thyroxine and TRAb, thyroid ultrasound and orbital computed tomography. Ficoll-Paque density gradient centrifugation was used to isolate PBMCs from around 10 ml of fresh peripheral blood. Total RNA was extracted using Trizol reagent, and RNA quality was assessed on an Agilent 2100 Bioanalyzer.

The TCR beta CDR3 regions were amplified from RNA transcripts. For the first round of RT-PCR on the TCR CDR3, the HTBI primer set was used together with the Qiagen OneStep RT-PCR kit. A second multiplex PCR round built the libraries, followed by size selection and purification. Paired-end sequencing of the libraries was performed with 100 bp reads on an Illumina HiSeq2000. For the original study's pipeline: SOAPnuke was used to process the raw data, throwing out any read that contained adapters or uncalled bases, had a mean Phred below 15, or lacked an exact constant-primer or identifier match. High-quality paired reads were merged with COPE v1.2.5, and unique nucleotide sequences were defined as clonotypes. MiTCR v1.1 was used to align clonotypes to the IMGT TRBV, TRBD and TRBJ reference segments. The analysis was restricted to V-J combinations with a frequency above 0.0001, which together covered 99% to 99.2% of the repertoires. A TCS score was defined as the ratio of F50 (clonal expansion) to E x V (chaos), with BLOSUM62-based TCRdist applied between CDR3 peptides within each V-J. Welch's t-statistics and random forest reduced several hundred V-J features to roughly 13, which were used in a naive Bayes classifier (R e1071). Using fastp trimming at Q25 and MiXCR clonotype assembly, TCRdb reanalyzed the public sequencing data and kept in-frame beta chains. Each entry merges the rows of one CDR3 protein and shows their most common DNA and genes. It is TCRdb's table, rather than the study itself, that gives the V and J calls and clone size. Here the sample has approximately 330,000 distinct CDR3 sequences; roughly 13% occur a single time. The ten top clones hold 30% to 40% of the sample.

This TCR was recovered from a woman in her thirties or forties with Graves' ophthalmopathy. The sequence links TRBV7-9 to TRBJ2-6; a tentative D call is TRBD2 (5 bases match). The specimen sequenced was blood. The bases read TGTGCCAGCAGCTCTAGCATCCTCTCTGGGGCCAACGTCCTGACTTTC. It translates to CASSSSILSGANVLTF.